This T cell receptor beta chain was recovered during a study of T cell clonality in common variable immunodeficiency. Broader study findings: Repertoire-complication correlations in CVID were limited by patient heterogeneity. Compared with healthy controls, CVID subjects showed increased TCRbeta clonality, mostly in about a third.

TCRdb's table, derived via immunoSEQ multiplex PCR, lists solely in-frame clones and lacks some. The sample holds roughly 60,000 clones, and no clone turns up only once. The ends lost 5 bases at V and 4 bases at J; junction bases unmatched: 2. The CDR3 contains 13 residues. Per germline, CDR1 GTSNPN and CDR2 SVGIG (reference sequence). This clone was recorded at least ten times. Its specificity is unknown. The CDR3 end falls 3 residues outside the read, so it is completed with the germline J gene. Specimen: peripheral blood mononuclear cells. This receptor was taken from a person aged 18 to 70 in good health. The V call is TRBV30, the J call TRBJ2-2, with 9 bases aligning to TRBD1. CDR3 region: CAWDRGSTGELFF. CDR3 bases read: TGTGCCTGGGACAGGGGGAGCACCGGGGAG.